The rows below give T cell receptor beta chains drawn from one sample of a study of control samples from healthy donors and cancer patients. Method: immunoSEQ multiplex PCR; TCRdb's copy keeps in-frame clones and lacks some. The sample records almost 90,000 clones, about 85% being singletons. Sequenced material: blood. The origin of the receptors is a woman aged 40 to 50 in good health. The CDR3 runs from the conserved cysteine through the conserved F or W. The D gene is left open where the match is weak. Not all rows give a size; the values are once, few, many and, for expanded clones, a class.

clone_size	v_call	j_call	d_call	cdr3_nt	cdr3_aa
many	TRBV27	TRBJ1-1	TRBD1	TGTGCCAGCAGTTTATCGGGGACAGGGGGCAGGACTGAAGCTTTCTTT	CASSLSGTGGRTEAFF
.	TRBV5-5	TRBJ2-5	.	TGTGCCAGCAGCTTGGACAGGGTGGGATACGGGACCCAGTACTTC	CASSLDRVGYGTQYF
.	TRBV6-5	TRBJ2-3	.	TGTGCCAGCAGTTACTCTTTCTCCGCAGGCACAGATACGCAGTATTTT	CASSYSFSAGTDTQYF
.	TRBV7-9	TRBJ1-6	TRBD1	TGTGCCAGCAGCTCAACAGGGGGCAATAATTCACCCCTCCACTTT	CASSSTGGNNSPLHF
once	TRBV2	TRBJ2-6	.	TGTGCCAGCAGTGATTTCCCGAACTCTGGGGCCAACGTCCTGACTTTC	CASSDFPNSGANVLTF
.	TRBV5-1	TRBJ2-5	TRBD1	TGCGCCAGCAGCATACTAGGGACAGGGAGAGAGACCCAGTACTTC	CASSILGTGRETQYF
.	TRBV29-1	TRBJ2-3	.	TGCAGCGTTCGGCTGGGAGATACGCAGTATTTT	CSVRLGDTQYF
.	TRBV7-9	TRBJ2-5	.	TGTGCCAGCAGCTCCGCGGTCGTTCGAGAGACCCAGTACTTC	CASSSAVVRETQYF
.	TRBV11-3	TRBJ2-7	.	TGTGCCAGCAGCCCTGGGGCAGGGAACTCCTACGAGCAGTACTTC	CASSPGAGNSYEQYF
.	TRBV6-1	TRBJ2-1	.	TGTGCCAGCAGTGAATTGGGGACTCACAATGAGCAGTTCTTC	CASSELGTHNEQFF
.	TRBV7-2	TRBJ1-6	TRBD1	TGTGCCAGCAGCCGGACTCCGACAGGGATTAATTCACCCCTCCACTTT	CASSRTPTGINSPLHF
.	TRBV5-1	TRBJ2-3	TRBD1	TGCGCCAGCGCTTCCGGGACAGGGGAGTCGGATACGCAGTATTTT	CASASGTGESDTQYF
.	TRBV3-1/TRBV3-2	TRBJ2-3	TRBD2	TGTGCCAGCAGCCAAGCGGGGGGGGCACACACAGATACGCAGTATTTT	CASSQAGGAHTDTQYF
once	TRBV4-3	TRBJ1-5	.	TGCGCCAGCAGCCAAGGATTTCGTCAGCCCCAGCATTTT	CASSQGFRQPQHF
few	TRBV10-3	TRBJ2-6	.	TGTGCCATCAGGACCGGGGCTAGGAGCTCTGGGGCCAACGTCCTGACTTTC	CAIRTGARSSGANVLTF
.	TRBV5-1	TRBJ1-1	.	TGCGCCAGCAGCTTAATCCCGGGGATGAACACTGAAGCTTTCTTT	CASSLIPGMNTEAFF
.	TRBV7-3	TRBJ1-6	TRBD1	TGTGCCAGCAGCCTCGGACAGGGTAGTTCACCCCTCCACTTT	CASSLGQGSSPLHF
.	TRBV12-5	TRBJ1-1	.	TGTGCTACTAGAGGGACATACACTGAAGCTTTCTTT	CATRGTYTEAFF
.	TRBV9	TRBJ2-2	.	TGTGCCAGCAGCGCACCGGACGGTGACACCGGGGAGCTGTTTTTT	CASSAPDGDTGELFF
.	TRBV10-3	TRBJ1-2	.	TGTGCCATCAGTGAGTTAGGGGGGCGCAGCTATGGCTACACCTTC	CAISELGGRSYGYTF
.	TRBV28	TRBJ1-3	TRBD1	TGTGCCAGCAGTTTATATCGGGGGGACAGCGGAAACACCATATATTTT	CASSLYRGDSGNTIYF
few	TRBV5-8	TRBJ2-3	.	TGTGCCAGCAGCTTTGGCAGCACAGATACGCAGTATTTT	CASSFGSTDTQYF
many	TRBV10-1	TRBJ2-1	.	TGCGCCAGCAAAGTAGAAGGGGAAGGGGTCTACAATGAGCAGTTCTTC	CASKVEGEGVYNEQFF
.	TRBV24-1	TRBJ2-1	TRBD2	TGTGCCACCAGTGATTCTGGACTAGCGGGGAGCTCCTACAATGAGCAGTTCTTC	CATSDSGLAGSSYNEQFF
.	TRBV19	TRBJ2-2	.	TGTGCCAGTAGTATAGAGGTCCCAGCGAGCACCGGGGAGCTGTTTTTT	CASSIEVPASTGELFF
.	TRBV5-6	TRBJ1-2	TRBD1	TGTGCCAGCAGCTTATACCGGGACAGTCTCTATGGCTACACCTTC	CASSLYRDSLYGYTF
.	TRBV9	TRBJ1-6	.	TGTGCCAGCAGCGTAGGGGATCGATCACCCCTCCACTTT	CASSVGDRSPLHF
.	TRBV5-4	TRBJ2-1	TRBD2	TGTGCCAGCAGCCACCTGTTCCAGCGGGGGGGCTTCTACAATGAGCAGTTCTTC	CASSHLFQRGGFYNEQFF
.	TRBV4-3	TRBJ2-1	.	TGCGCCAGCAGTCCAGGGACGGGGTCTTACAATGAGCAGTTCTTC	CASSPGTGSYNEQFF
.	TRBV19	TRBJ2-7	TRBD1	TGTGCCAGTAGTAGGGGACAGGGGATAGGCGAGCAGTACTTC	CASSRGQGIGEQYF
.	TRBV7-3	TRBJ1-2	.	TGTGCCAGCAGCCGCGGGTGGCAAGGGCGGTTGCCGCTCTATGGCTACACCTTC	CASSRGWQGRLPLYGYTF
.	TRBV19	TRBJ2-1	.	TGTGCCAGTAGTCTGAAGGGCGGGTTCACATCCTACAATGAGCAGTTCTTC	CASSLKGGFTSYNEQFF
.	TRBV7-3	TRBJ2-7	.	TGTGCCAGCAGCGTGGACCGGGGGTACGAGCAGTACTTC	CASSVDRGYEQYF
.	TRBV19	TRBJ2-2	.	TGTGCCAGTACCGCGGGCCTCCGGCAAGCCACCGGGGAGCTGTTTTTT	CASTAGLRQATGELFF
.	TRBV4-2	TRBJ2-3	TRBD1	TGTGCCAGCAGCCAAGATGGTGGGGGACAGGGCACAGATACGCAGTATTTT	CASSQDGGGQGTDTQYF
.	TRBV6-2/TRBV6-3	TRBJ2-5	TRBD2	TGTGCCAGCAGCCGCGCCACGGGAGGGCGCCAAGAGACCCAGTACTTC	CASSRATGGRQETQYF
.	TRBV27	TRBJ1-2	.	TGTGCCAGCAGTTTTAAGGCTACTAACTATGGCTACACCTTC	CASSFKATNYGYTF
.	TRBV4-3	TRBJ1-2	.	TGCGCCAGCAGCCCCCGTCAGGGAGGGTATGGCTACACCTTC	CASSPRQGGYGYTF
.	TRBV19	TRBJ1-3	.	TGTGCCAGTAGTATCAACTGGTACTCTGGAAACACCATATATTTT	CASSINWYSGNTIYF
once	TRBV7-9	TRBJ1-1	.	TGTGCCAGCAGCTTGGTAAAGGGTCGGAACACTGAAGCTTTCTTT	CASSLVKGRNTEAFF
.	TRBV6-1	TRBJ1-1	.	TGTGCCAGCAGTGAACAGAACACTGAAGCTTTCTTT	CASSEQNTEAFF
.	TRBV6-1	TRBJ2-3	TRBD2	TGTGCCAGCAGTGAAGCGCCTAGCGGGGGGAAAGCGGGTACGCAGTATTTT	CASSEAPSGGKAGTQYF
.	TRBV30	TRBJ1-6	.	TGTGCCTGGAGGGACGGGAATAATTCACCCCTCCACTTT	CAWRDGNNSPLHF
.	TRBV11-3	TRBJ1-1	.	TGTGCCAGCAGCTTACGCAGTGTTGAAGCTTTCTTT	CASSLRSVEAFF
.	TRBV6-2/TRBV6-3	TRBJ2-2	TRBD1	TGTGCCAGCAGCCGCGGACAGGTTCTGAGAGGGGAGCTGTTTTTT	CASSRGQVLRGELFF
.	TRBV6-2/TRBV6-3	TRBJ1-2	.	TGTGCCAGCAGCTCGGACAGAACCAAGCGAAAAGCTAACTATGGCTACACCTTC	CASSSDRTKRKANYGYTF
.	TRBV7-2	TRBJ1-1	.	TGTGCCAGCAGCTCGCGACAGGATGACACTGAAGCTTTCTTT	CASSSRQDDTEAFF
.	TRBV13	TRBJ1-1	.	TGTGCCAGCAGCTTAGTGGGAGGGAACACTGAAGCTTTCTTT	CASSLVGGNTEAFF
.	TRBV19	TRBJ1-2	.	TGTGCCAGTAGTAAAGAGAACTATGGCTACACCTTC	CASSKENYGYTF
.	TRBV6-9	TRBJ2-7	.	TGTGCCAGCAGCCCCCAAGCGAGGGGGGCCTACGAGCAGTACTTC	CASSPQARGAYEQYF
.	TRBV6-6	TRBJ2-3	.	TGTGCCAGCTCCCCGGGGGGCGGAAGCACAGATACGCAGTATTTT	CASSPGGGSTDTQYF